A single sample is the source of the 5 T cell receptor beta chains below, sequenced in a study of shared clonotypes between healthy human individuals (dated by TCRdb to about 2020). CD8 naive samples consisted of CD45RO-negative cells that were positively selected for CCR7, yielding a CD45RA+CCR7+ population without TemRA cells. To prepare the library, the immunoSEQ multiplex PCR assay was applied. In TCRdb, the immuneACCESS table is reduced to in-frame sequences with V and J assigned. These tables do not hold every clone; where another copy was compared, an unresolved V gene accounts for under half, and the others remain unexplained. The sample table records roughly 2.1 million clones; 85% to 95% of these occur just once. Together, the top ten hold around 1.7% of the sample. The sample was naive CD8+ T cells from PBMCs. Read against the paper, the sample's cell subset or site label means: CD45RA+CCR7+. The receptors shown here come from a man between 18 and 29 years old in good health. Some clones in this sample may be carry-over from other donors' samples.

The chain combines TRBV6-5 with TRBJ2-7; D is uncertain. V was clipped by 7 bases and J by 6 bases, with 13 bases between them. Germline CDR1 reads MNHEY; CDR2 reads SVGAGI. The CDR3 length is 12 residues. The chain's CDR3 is CASNMGPFEQYF. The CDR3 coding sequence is TGTGCCAGCAATATGGGTCCATTCGAGCAGTACTTC.

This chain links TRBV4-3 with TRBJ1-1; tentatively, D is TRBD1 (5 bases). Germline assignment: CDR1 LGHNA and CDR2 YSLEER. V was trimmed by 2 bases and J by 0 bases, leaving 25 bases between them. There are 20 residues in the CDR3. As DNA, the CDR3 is TGCGCCAGCAGCCAATCCCCTGGAGGGGCCAGGAACAAAATGAACACTGAAGCTTTCTTT. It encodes CASSQSPGGARNKMNTEAFF.

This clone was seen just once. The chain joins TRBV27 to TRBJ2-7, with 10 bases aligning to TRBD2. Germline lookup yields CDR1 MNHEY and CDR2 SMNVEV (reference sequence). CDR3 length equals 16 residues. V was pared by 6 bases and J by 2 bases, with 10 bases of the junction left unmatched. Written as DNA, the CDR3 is TGTGCCAGCAGCACCGGGACTAGCGTCGATACCTACGAGCAGTACTTC. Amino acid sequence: CASSTGTSVDTYEQYF.

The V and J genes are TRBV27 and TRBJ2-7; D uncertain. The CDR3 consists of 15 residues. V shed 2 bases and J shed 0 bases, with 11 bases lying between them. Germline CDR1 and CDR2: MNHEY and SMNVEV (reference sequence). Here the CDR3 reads CASSLTPDPSYEQYF. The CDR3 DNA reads TGTGCCAGCAGTTTAACCCCCGACCCCTCCTACGAGCAGTACTTC.

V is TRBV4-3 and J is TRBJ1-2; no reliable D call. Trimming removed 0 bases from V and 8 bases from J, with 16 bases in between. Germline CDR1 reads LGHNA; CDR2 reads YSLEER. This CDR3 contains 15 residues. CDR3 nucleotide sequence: TGCGCCAGCAGCCAAGAATATTCGGGAAGGGTCGGCTACACCTTC. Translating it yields CASSQEYSGRVGYTF.